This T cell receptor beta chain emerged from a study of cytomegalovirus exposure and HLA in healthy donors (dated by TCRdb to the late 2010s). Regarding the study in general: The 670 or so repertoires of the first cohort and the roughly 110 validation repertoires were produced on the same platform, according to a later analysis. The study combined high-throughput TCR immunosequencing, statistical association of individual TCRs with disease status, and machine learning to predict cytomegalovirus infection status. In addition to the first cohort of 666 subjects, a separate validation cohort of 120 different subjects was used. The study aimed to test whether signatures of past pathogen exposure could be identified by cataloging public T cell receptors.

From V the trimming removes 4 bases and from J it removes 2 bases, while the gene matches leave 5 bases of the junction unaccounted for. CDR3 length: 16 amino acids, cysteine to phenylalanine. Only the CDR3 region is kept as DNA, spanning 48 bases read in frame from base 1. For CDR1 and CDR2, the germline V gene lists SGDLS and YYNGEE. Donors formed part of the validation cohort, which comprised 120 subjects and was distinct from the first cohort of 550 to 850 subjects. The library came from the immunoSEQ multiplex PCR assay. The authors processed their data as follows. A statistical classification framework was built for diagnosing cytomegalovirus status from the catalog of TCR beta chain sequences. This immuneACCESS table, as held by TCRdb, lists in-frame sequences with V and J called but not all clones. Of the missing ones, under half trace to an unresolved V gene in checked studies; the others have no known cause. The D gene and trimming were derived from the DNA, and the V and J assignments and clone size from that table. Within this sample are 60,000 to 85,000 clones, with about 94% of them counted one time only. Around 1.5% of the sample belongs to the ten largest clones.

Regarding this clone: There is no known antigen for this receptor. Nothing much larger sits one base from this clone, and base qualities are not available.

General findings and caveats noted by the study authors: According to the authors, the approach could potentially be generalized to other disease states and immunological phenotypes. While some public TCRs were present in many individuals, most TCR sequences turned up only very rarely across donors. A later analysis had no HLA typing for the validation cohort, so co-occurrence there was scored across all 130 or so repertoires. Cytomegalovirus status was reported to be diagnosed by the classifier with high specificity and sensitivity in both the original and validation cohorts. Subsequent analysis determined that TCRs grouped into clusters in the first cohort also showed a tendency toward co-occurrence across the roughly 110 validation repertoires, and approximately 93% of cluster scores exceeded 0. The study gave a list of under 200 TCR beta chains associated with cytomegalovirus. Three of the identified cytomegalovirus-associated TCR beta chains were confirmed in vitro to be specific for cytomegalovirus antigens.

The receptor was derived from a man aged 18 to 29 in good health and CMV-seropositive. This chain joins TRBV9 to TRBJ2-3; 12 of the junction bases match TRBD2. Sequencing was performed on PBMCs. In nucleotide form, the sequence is TGTGCCAGCAGCCCTGGACTAGCGGGGCTCACAGATACGCAGTATTTT. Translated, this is CASSPGLAGLTDTQYF.